This T cell receptor beta chain was observed in a study of blood T cell repertoires in COVID-19. Across the whole study: The origin of the acute and convalescent COVID-19 samples was the United States, Italy and Spain. Nucleic acid was either cDNA or gDNA, and it came from T cells, B-cell-depleted T cells, or PBMCs.

As originally analysed: Estimation of nucleated cell counts was performed using reference gene primer amplification. TCRdb keeps only in-frame clones here, not all; method: immunoSEQ multiplex PCR. V and J calls and clone size are given by that table; D and trimming were obtained from the DNA. The data contain 150,000 to 200,000 clones, roughly 90% of them singletons. With 3 bases removed from V and 0 bases from J, the gap between germline ends came to 22 bases. CDR1 is SGHRS and CDR2 is YFSETQ in the germline V gene. This CDR3 comprises 19 residues. The sample was peripheral blood. This receptor was identified in a man aged 55-75 years with acute or convalescent COVID-19. The chain has TRBV5-1 and TRBJ1-3, with a tentative D call TRBD1 (6 bases). The CDR3 sequence: CASSSLRPDSDRSGNTIYF. The DNA of the CDR3 is TGCGCCAGCAGCTCGCTACGGCCGGACAGCGACCGCTCTGGAAACACCATATATTTT.